The source of this TCR beta chain is a study of T cell responses to AZD1222 COVID-19 vaccine. Across the study: Second doses were pooled across both intervals (about 4 or about 12 weeks). Study-level points and caveats: All repertoire sampling was performed exclusively after the peak T cell response. When two AZD1222 doses had been given, Spike-specific TCR breadth and depth rose.

Repertoires were generated with immunoSEQ multiplex PCR, while TCRdb's copy carries only in-frame clones and drops some. The profile shows around 170,000 clones, more than 75% of them singletons. CDR1 and CDR2 from the germline V gene are SGHTA and FQGTGA. Trimming removed 2 bases from V and 13 bases from J; junction bases left unmatched: 4. The length of the CDR3 is 12 residues. A note on this clone: What it binds is unknown.

The sequenced sample was peripheral blood, obtained on day 0 of AZD1222 vaccination. This chain links TRBV7-3 with TRBJ2-2, with 7 positions matching TRBD1. The clonotype was recovered from an adult in good health. DNA of the CDR3: TGTGCCAGCAGCTTAGGGACAGCCGGGCTGTTTTTT. Protein sequence: CASSLGTAGLFF.